Below, 6 T cell receptor beta chains from the same sample are listed, as sequenced in a study of cytomegalovirus exposure and HLA in healthy donors. PCR used 60 Vbeta primers and 13 Jbeta primers. Only in-frame clones appear in the TCRdb table, and some are missing; sequencing was by immunoSEQ multiplex PCR. The table records fewer than 200,000 clones, roughly four fifths of them present only once. What was sequenced was PBMCs. The source is a woman aged 50 to 60 in good health and CMV-seropositive.

The V and J genes are TRBV28 and TRBJ2-3; D unresolved. This CDR3 is 17 amino acids long. Germline-derived CDR1 and CDR2 are MDHEN and SYDVKM. V was pared by 5 bases and J by 1 base, with 19 bases between. As DNA, the CDR3 is TGTGCCAGCAGTCCCGCCCACATGGGCGTTCGCACAGATACGCAGTATTTT. Protein product: CASSPAHMGVRTDTQYF.

The V call is TRBV11-1, the J call TRBJ2-5; D possibly corresponds to TRBD1 (5 bases). V dropped 3 bases and J dropped 2 bases, with 10 bases sitting between them. CDR3 length: 14 residues. The V gene's germline CDR1 is SGHAT and CDR2 FQDESV (reference sequence). CDR3 sequence reads: CASSFSQGQETQYF. CDR3 nucleotide sequence: TGTGCCAGCAGCTTCTCTCAGGGACAAGAGACCCAGTACTTC.

The chain uses TRBV15 and TRBJ1-2; no clear D. V lost 1 base, J lost 12 bases, and 18 bases lay in between. The CDR3 contains 14 residues. The V gene's germline CDR1 is LNHNV and CDR2 YYDKDF (reference sequence). The CDR3 loop is CATSRGTPMGVHTF. The CDR3, as DNA: TGTGCCACCAGCAGAGGGACGCCCATGGGAGTCCACACCTTC.

The chain couples TRBV5-1 to TRBJ2-5; D possibly corresponds to TRBD2 (5 bases). The CDR3 is 13 amino acids. Deletions cut 5 bases from V and 1 base from J, with 9 bases between. Germline V gene data show CDR1 as SGHRS and CDR2 as YFSETQ. The DNA of the CDR3 is TGCGCCAGCAGGTGGACTCTCCAAGAGACCCAGTACTTC. It encodes CASRWTLQETQYF.

V usage is TRBV18 and J usage is TRBJ2-3; possible D gene TRBD2, 6 bases. V lost 3 bases to trimming and J lost 3 bases, with 13 bases between them. The CDR3 runs to 15 residues. CDR1 is KGHSH and CDR2 is LQKENI in the germline V gene. The CDR3 here is CASSPALATTDTQYF. DNA for the CDR3: TGTGCCAGCTCACCCGCGCTAGCGACTACAGATACGCAGTATTTT.

The chain employs TRBV2 and TRBJ1-1, with no clear D. CDR1 is SNHLY and CDR2 is FYNNEI in the germline V gene. The length of the CDR3 is 13 residues. V was trimmed by 6 bases and J by 1 base, leaving 9 bases between them. DNA for the CDR3: TGTGCCAGCAGCTATTATAGGAACACTGAAGCTTTCTTT. Translation: CASSYYRNTEAFF.